The T cell receptor beta chain under discussion was sequenced for a study of blood T cell repertoires in COVID-19. Study-level background: Samples of COVID-19 (acute and convalescent) were obtained from the United States, Italy and Spain. Sample material is recorded as cDNA or gDNA derived from T cells, B-cell-depleted T cells, or PBMCs.

Authors' methods: From reference gene primer amplification, estimates of nucleated cell counts were derived. The data were produced by immunoSEQ multiplex PCR, yet TCRdb's version contains in-frame clones alone and is incomplete. The V and J calls and clone size were taken over from that table, and D and trimming were inferred from the DNA. The sample holds roughly 250,000 clones, about four fifths seen once. The CDR3 has 13 residues. The germline V gene has CDR1 MNHEY and CDR2 SVGEGT. V was shortened by 5 bases and J by 0 bases, with 5 bases between the two germline ends. Source material: peripheral blood. The TCR was taken from a woman at least 80 years old with acute or convalescent COVID-19. The J gene is TRBJ1-5, the V gene TRBV6-2 or TRBV6-3; D not certain. CDR3: CASSRFSNQPQHF. The CDR3 bases are TGTGCCAGCAGTCGGTTTAGCAATCAGCCCCAGCATTTT.